These 9 T cell receptor beta chains were sequenced from one sample in a study of STAT5B mutations in CD4+ large granular lymphocyte leukemia (dated by TCRdb to 2022 to 2024). The library was prepared using the immunoSEQ multiplex PCR assay. TCRdb stores this immuneACCESS table with in-frame sequences only. Part of the clones is absent; in the studies checked, under half of the shortfall reflects unresolved V genes, and no reason is known for the rest. A total of tens of thousands of clones appear in this sample, 65% to 85% of them only once. The ten largest account for less than 0.4% of the sample. Sample: CD4+ T cells from blood buffy coats. The receptor source for this set is a human donor in good health.

The rearrangement joins TRBV5-1 to TRBJ1-4, with D perhaps matching TRBD1 (6 bases). CDR3 length: 15 amino acids. V was clipped by 0 bases and J by 7 bases, with 13 bases between them. The germline gives CDR1 SGHRS, CDR2 YFSETQ. The CDR3 DNA follows: TGCGCCAGCAGCTTGGTGGCAGGGGATCGTGAAAAACTGTTTTTT. As protein: CASSLVAGDREKLFF.

V gene TRBV21-1 combines with J gene TRBJ2-3; TRBD1, the table's D call, was not compared with the DNA. TRBV21-1 is deemed a pseudogene. CDR3 length: 15 amino acids. CDR3 region: CASSKTGGATDTQYF. The DNA of the CDR3 is TGTGCCAGCAGCAAAACAGGGGGCGCGACAGATACGCAGTATTTT.

The V gene is TRBV5-1, the J gene TRBJ2-3; 13 bases fit TRBD2. The germline V gene encodes CDR1 SGHRS and CDR2 YFSETQ. This CDR3 comprises 17 residues. V shed 4 bases and J 5 bases; nucleotides not matched to a gene: 10. The CDR3 sequence: CASSLLGTSGAGDTQYF. As DNA, the CDR3 is TGCGCCAGCAGCCTCCTTGGGACTAGCGGGGCGGGAGATACGCAGTATTTT.

The chain combines TRBV12-2 with TRBJ1-1. TRBV12-2 represents a pseudogene. The CDR3 loop spans 16 amino acids. For the CDR3, the DNA is TGTGCAAGTCGCTTAGCGTTGGGTAGCATGAACACTGAAGCTTTCTTT. Amino acid sequence: CASRLALGSMNTEAFF.

The rearrangement links TRBV6-5 to TRBJ1-2; 7 positions agree with TRBD1. V shed 5 bases, J shed 8 bases, and the junction held 5 bases outside the gene matches. In germline, CDR1 is MNHEY, CDR2 SVGAGI. The CDR3 is made up of 12 amino acids. Written as DNA, the CDR3 is TGTGCCAGCAGTACAGGGGCAGTAGGCTACACCTTC. The encoded protein is CASSTGAVGYTF.

V usage is TRBV5-4 and J usage is TRBJ1-2, with D possibly TRBD1 on 5 matching bases. This CDR3 comprises 14 residues. Between the trimmed V and J ends, which lost 1 base and 8 bases, there was a span of 15 bases. Germline V gene lookup returns CDR1 SGHNT and CDR2 YYREEE (reference sequence). CDR3 protein: CASSLTGTLGGYTF. The CDR3 DNA is TGTGCCAGCAGCTTGACAGGCACCTTAGGGGGCTACACCTTC.

The genes are TRBV7-9 and TRBJ2-3; weak D call: TRBD2 (5 bases). With 0 bases removed from V and 12 bases from J, the gap between germline ends came to 19 bases. Germline assignment: CDR1 SEHNR and CDR2 FQNEAQ (reference sequence). This CDR3 region has 15 residues. The CDR3 region is CASSLARFGLFNQYF. The CDR3 region has the DNA TGTGCCAGCAGCTTAGCTAGATTCGGACTGTTTAACCAGTATTTT.

The V and J genes are TRBV27 and TRBJ1-1; no clear D gene. Between the trimmed V and J ends, which lost 7 bases and 0 bases, there was a span of 9 bases. Germline CDR1 and CDR2: MNHEY and SMNVEV (reference sequence). The CDR3 sequence is 13 residues long. CDR3 nucleotides: TGTGCCAGCAAGATATTCATGAACACTGAAGCTTTCTTT. Encoded protein: CASKIFMNTEAFF.

This rearrangement joins TRBV6-1 to TRBJ2-3, with 8 positions matching TRBD1. V trimming: 4 bases; J trimming: 11 bases; junction bases outside the gene matches: 2. This CDR3 is built from 11 residues. In germline, CDR1 is MNHNS, CDR2 SASEGT. CDR3 sequence (DNA): TGTGCCAGCAGTGCAACAGGGGGGCAGTATTTT. This codes for CASSATGGQYF.